This T cell receptor beta chain is drawn from a study of Ad26.COV2.S vaccination and SARS-CoV-2 variants (dated by TCRdb to about 2021). For context, the study as a whole: Donors in the vaccine arm were drawn from COV1001, a multicentre, randomized, double-blind, placebo-controlled phase I-IIa trial testing Ad26.COV2.S in healthy adults. Throughout the experiments and outcome assessment, investigators stayed blinded to trial group allocation. The TCR-sequenced set comprised roughly 30 samples: roughly 19 Ad26.COV2.S vaccine recipients, 5 placebo recipients and 8 SARS-CoV-2 convalescent individuals. TCRbeta repertoire sequencing served as the tool for gauging how specific and how broad the SARS-CoV-2-reactive T cell receptors were following Ad26.COV2.S vaccination. Ad26.COV2.S was given intramuscularly at 5x10^10 or 1x10^11 viral particles, as a single shot or as two shots 56 days apart. Trial participants were randomized into five groups of five: low-dose or high-dose Ad26.COV2.S given once or twice, or placebo on both occasions. Study-level results and caveats: Vaccine and placebo recipients had similar non-spike TCR breadth, a finding consistent with the vaccine containing only spike. It was noted by the authors that total T cell responses may have been underestimated by the TCR breadth and depth analyses. The study was not powered for comparison of responses between vaccine doses or regimens. Ad26.COV2.S recipients had higher spike-specific TCR breadth than placebo recipients (P = 0.0014). Substantial breadth of spike-specific CD8+ and CD4+ T cell responses was reported after vaccination.

Regarding this clone: Its antigen is unknown. Base qualities are not recorded, but no much larger clone differs from it by a single base.

The immunoSEQ Assay was used to sequence TCRbeta CDR3 regions. After extraction, genomic DNA underwent amplification by bias-controlled multiplex PCR, followed by high-throughput sequencing. In the source study's methods: To quantify the absolute abundance of every unique TCRbeta CDR3 region, sequences were collapsed and filtered. T cell fraction was estimated by normalizing TCRbeta template counts to usable DNA, which was measured by amplifying reference genes present in all nucleated cells. Repertoire TCRs were annotated as SARS-CoV-2-specific by exact matching of V gene, CDR3 amino acid sequence and J gene to a known reactive TCR set. MIRA supplied the reference SARS-CoV-2 TCR set, which was filtered for enrichment in COVID-19-positive ImmuneCODE repertoires so that public or cross-reactive TCRs were removed. Using the MIRA antigens, annotated TCRs were further analysed by specific ORF or by position within an ORF. Breadth was defined as the number of annotated unique rearrangements divided by the total number of unique productive rearrangements, and depth was defined as the summed frequency of the annotated unique rearrangements. TCR breadth was compared between groups using two-sided Wilcoxon rank-sum tests. TCRdb's version of the immuneACCESS table is confined to in-frame rearrangements and falls short of the full clone set. An unresolved V gene accounts for under half of the shortfall where checked; the remainder is of unknown origin. The V and J calls and clone size are taken from that table; D and trimming were inferred from the DNA. A total of around 340,000 clones appear in this sample, around 88% of them only once. The ten biggest clones cover 5% of the sample.

This specimen's treatment or condition label, per the study, means: about 20 received Ad26.COV2.S at low or high dose, single or two shots; about 5 received placebo; per-sample allocation not given. For vaccine and placebo recipients, the sequenced repertoires came from samples collected on day 63 after the first injection. In Cohort 1b, roughly 25 adults aged 18-55 years were enrolled at a single site in Boston, USA, between 29 July and 7 August 2020. Ad26.COV2.S was a replication-incompetent adenovirus type 26 vector expressing a prefusion-stabilized SARS-CoV-2 spike protein from the original Wuhan strain. CDR1 and CDR2 (SGHNT, YYREEE) derive from the germline V gene (reference sequence). The junction shows trimming of 2 bases on V and 6 bases on J, plus 21 bases between the germline ends. The CDR3 has 17 amino acids, counting the end cysteine and phenylalanine. Only CDR3 DNA is held: 51 bases, read in frame from base 1.

Recombination connected TRBV5-4 to TRBJ2-1; no D gene is confidently identified. This TCR came from a person aged 18-60 years who received the Ad26.COV2.S COVID-19 vaccine or a placebo. The specimen comprised peripheral blood, sampled in a trial of Ad26.COV2.S vaccine versus placebo. The bases are TGTGCCAGCAGCTTTGGCCTGGATTGGACCTATGCCAATGAGCAGTTCTTC. Translated, this is CASSFGLDWTYANEQFF.